This T cell receptor (beta chain) was captured in a study of beta chain features in type 1 diabetes. Study findings and constraints: Patients with Type 1 diabetes showed moderately but significantly shorter TCRB CDR3s in all four CD4+ subsets.

Note on this clone: Its antigen remains unidentified.

Per the germline V gene, CDR1 is SEHNR and CDR2 is FQNEAQ (reference sequence). The CDR3 is 16 residues long. V lost 5 bases to trimming and J lost 8 bases; unmatched junction nucleotides: 6. Investigators reverse transcribed all isolated RNA, so they sequenced expressed TCRB transcripts. Measured with immunoSEQ multiplex PCR; TCRdb has only the in-frame clones, and not every one. The data show 300,000 to 450,000 clones, with roughly an eighth seen just once and about 0.01% held by the top ten. This TCR derives from a woman younger than 35 with type 1 diabetes. Sequencing used naive CD4+ T cells from blood. The genes are TRBV7-9 and TRBJ2-1, with 16 positions matching TRBD2. CDR3 region: CASSKAGTSGRDEQFF. The CDR3, as DNA: TGTGCCAGCAGCAAAGCCGGGACTAGCGGGAGGGATGAGCAGTTCTTC.